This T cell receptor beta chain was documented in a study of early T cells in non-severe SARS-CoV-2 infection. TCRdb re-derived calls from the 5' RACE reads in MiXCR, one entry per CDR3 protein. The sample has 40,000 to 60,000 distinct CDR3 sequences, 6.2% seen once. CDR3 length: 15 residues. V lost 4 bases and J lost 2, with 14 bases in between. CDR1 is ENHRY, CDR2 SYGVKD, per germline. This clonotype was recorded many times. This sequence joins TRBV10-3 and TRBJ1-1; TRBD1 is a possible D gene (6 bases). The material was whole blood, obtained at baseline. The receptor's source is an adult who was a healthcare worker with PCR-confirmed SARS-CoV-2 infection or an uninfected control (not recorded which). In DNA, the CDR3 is TGTGCCATCAGTGTGGGGGGGCTGACCAACACTGAAGCTTTCTTT. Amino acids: CAISVGGLTNTEAFF.